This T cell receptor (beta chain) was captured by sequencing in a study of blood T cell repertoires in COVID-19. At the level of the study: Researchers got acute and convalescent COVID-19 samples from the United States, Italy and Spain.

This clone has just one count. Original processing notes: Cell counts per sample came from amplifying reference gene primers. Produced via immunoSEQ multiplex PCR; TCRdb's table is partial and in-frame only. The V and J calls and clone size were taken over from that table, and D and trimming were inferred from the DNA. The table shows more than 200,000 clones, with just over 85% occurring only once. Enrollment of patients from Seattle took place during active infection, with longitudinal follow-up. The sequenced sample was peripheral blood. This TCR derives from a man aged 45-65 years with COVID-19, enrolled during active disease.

The CDR3 spells CASSPTTGSQYF. CDR3 DNA: TGTGCCAGCAGCCCTACGACAGGGTCGCAGTACTTC. The rearrangement joins TRBV6-2 or TRBV6-3 to TRBJ2-7, with 7 bases aligning to TRBD1. The J segment lost 9 bases and the V segment lost 6 bases, leaving 8 bases of the junction unmatched. There are 12 residues in the CDR3. Germline CDR1 is MNHEY and CDR2 is SVGEGT.